This T cell receptor (beta chain) originates from a study of blood T cell repertoires in COVID-19. Study as a whole: Sample material is recorded as cDNA or gDNA derived from T cells, B-cell-depleted T cells, or PBMCs.

The CDR3 consists of 13 residues. Per the germline V gene, CDR1 is SGHVS and CDR2 is FQNEAQ. Trimming took off 4 bases at V and 3 bases at J, with 10 bases between the two ends. Cohorts were based on clinical histories the participants reported. Per the original data handling: It was from reference gene primer amplification that nucleated cell counts were estimated. Clones were sequenced by immunoSEQ multiplex PCR, and TCRdb holds only the in-frame ones, with some missing. The DNA gave D and trimming, while V, J and clone size come from that table. This repertoire shows about 230,000 clones, about nine tenths found once; its top ten account for roughly 2.3%. This clone came up a few times.

The sample was PBMCs or T cells enriched from blood (not recorded which). The receptor comes from a woman aged 40 to 55 with acute COVID-19. The chain carries TRBV7-8 and TRBJ2-7, with TRBD1 as a possible D gene (6 bases). The CDR3 is CASSSRTVYEQYV. In nucleotides, the CDR3 is TGTGCCAGCAGCTCAAGGACAGTCTACGAGCAGTACGTC.